Listed below are T cell receptor beta chains from one sample, sequenced in a study of tumor and adjacent non-tumor tissue in lung cancer. A single record per CDR3 protein comes from TCRdb applying MiXCR to the multiplex PCR reads. The sample shows around 60,000 distinct CDR3 sequences, roughly 57% of them seen only once. The sequenced material came from distant non-tumor lung tissue. The receptors derive from a man between 70 and 80 years old with non-small cell lung cancer. The CDR3 runs from the conserved cysteine through the conserved F or W. A D gene is named only where the DNA matches it firmly. Rows give clone size only sometimes, using once, few, many, or a class for an expanded clone.

clone size	J gene	V gene	D gene	CDR3 DNA	CDR3 protein
few	TRBJ2-1	TRBV14	.	TGTGCCAGCAGCCAAGAGTATTGGAGCGCGCCGTTCTTC	CASSQEYWSAPFF
.	TRBJ1-4	TRBV10-3	.	TGTGCCATCAGTGAGCGGGAGGCCCCAACTAATGAAAAACTGTTTTTT	CAISEREAPTNEKLFF
once	TRBJ2-2	TRBV11-2	TRBD1	TGTGCCAGCAGCCAACAGGGGACGTTGCTCGCCGGGGAGCGGTTTTTT	CASSQQGTLLAGERFF
many	TRBJ2-2	TRBV20-1	TRBD1	TGCAGTGCTAGGGACCTCGGACAGGGGATCACCGGGGAGCTGTTTTTT	CSARDLGQGITGELFF
.	TRBJ2-3	TRBV11-2	.	TGTGCCAGCAGCTTAGATTCCCGGACCGGGGGGAAGGGGGATATGCAGTATTTT	CASSLDSRTGGKGDMQYF
many	TRBJ1-4	TRBV11-2	.	TGTGCCAGCAGCCGGGGGGAAAAACTGTTTTTT	CASSRGEKLFF
.	TRBJ1-2	TRBV15	TRBD1	TGTGCCACCAGCATAGGACGGGACAGCAGTGGCTACACCTTC	CATSIGRDSSGYTF
.	TRBJ2-1	TRBV12-3/TRBV12-4	.	TGTGCCAGCAGTACCCGGGAAGGTCATCACAATGAGCAGTTCTTC	CASSTREGHHNEQFF
.	TRBJ2-7	TRBV4-1	.	TGCTCCAGCAGCCCCCCGGGACCCCCCTACGAGCAGTGCTTC	CSSSPPGPPYEQCF
many	TRBJ1-1	TRBV10-3	TRBD1	TGTGCCATCAGCCGGACAGGGAGGGACACTGAAGCTTTCTTT	CAISRTGRDTEAFF
many	TRBJ2-7	TRBV6-1	.	TGTGCCAGCTCTACGACGGGGCCCTACGAGCAGTACTTC	CASSTTGPYEQYF
.	TRBJ2-5	TRBV11-2	.	TGTGGCAGCAGCTCGGAGCCTCTGAAGACCCAGTACTTC	CGSSSEPLKTQYF
.	TRBJ1-1	TRBV20-1	.	TGCAGTGCTAGTCGTCTGGCCACGGTGAACACTGAAGCTTTCTTT	CSASRLATVNTEAFF
.	TRBJ1-6	TRBV25-1	.	TGTGACAGCGGTGAATATAGGAACTCACCCCTCCACTTT	CDSGEYRNSPLHF
.	TRBJ2-1	TRBV7-9	TRBD2	TGTGCCAGTAGCTTACTGGCGGGAGGTTCCAATGAGGAGTTCTTC	CASSLLAGGSNEEFF
medium-sized	TRBJ2-7	TRBV6-1	.	TGTGCCAGCAGTGAAGGGACAGAATACGAGCAGTACTTC	CASSEGTEYEQYF
.	TRBJ2-6	TRBV6-1	.	TGTGCTAGCAGTGAAGGGACGGATTACTCTGGGGCCAAGGTCCTGACTTTC	CASSEGTDYSGAKVLTF
once	TRBJ2-1	TRBV29-1	.	TGTAGCGTTGGTGTAACGAGCGTGGCGTCGAGTGAGCACTTCTTC	CSVGVTSVASSEHFF
once	TRBJ2-3	TRBV18	.	TGTGCCAGCTCACCCTCAGGGGCGTGGGGCACAGATACGCAGTATTTT	CASSPSGAWGTDTQYF
once	TRBJ2-4	TRBV6-5	.	TGTGCCAACAGTTCGGGACACCAGGTAGCCAAAAGCATTCAGTACTTC	CANSSGHQVAKSIQYF